These 31 T cell receptor beta chains originate from one sample sequenced in a study of tumor-infiltrating lymphocytes in primary liver carcinoma. Co-extraction of both nucleic acids (RNA and DNA) used roughly 18-32 mg of unsorted bulk tissue. cDNA specific to TCR beta was made from approximately 500 ng of total RNA, with a constant-region primer employed for priming. Nested multiplex PCR, run for three rounds with slightly modified ARM-PCR, yielded TCR beta libraries. Rounds one and two of PCR, each of around 11 cycles, were primed with TRBV1-TRBV30 forward primers and a C-beta reverse primer. TCRdb reprocessed the multiplex PCR reads with MiXCR, giving one entry per CDR3 protein. The table has about 21,000 distinct CDR3 sequences, approximately 72% seen once. Sequenced material: liver tumor tissue from sampling region 1. Specified subset: tumor region T1, superior pole. All receptors come from a man aged 40-49 years with primary liver carcinoma and hepatitis B virus infection.

As concerns this clonotype: This may stem from a read error, because a much larger clone lies one nucleotide away. The rearrangement links TRBV5-1 to TRBJ2-5; D not certain. There are 15 residues in the CDR3. The germline gives CDR1 SGHRS, CDR2 YFSETQ. CDR3 sequence: CASGLVGVSRETQYF. The DNA for the CDR3 is TGCGCCAGCGGCTTGGTGGGCGTGAGTAGGGAGACCCAGTACTTC.

Comment on this clonotype: This CDR3 fails to terminate in the conserved phenylalanine or tryptophan, so it likely reflects a read error. This chain connects TRBV10-3 to TRBJ1-5; D remains unclear. CDR3 length: 14 amino acids. CDR1 is ENHRY, CDR2 SYGVKD, per germline. CDR3 sequence: CAIRESWQDQPQHY. The CDR3 region has the DNA TGTGCCATCCGTGAGTCTTGGCAGGATCAGCCCCAGCATTAT.

Concerning this clonotype: The CDR3 does not end in the conserved phenylalanine or tryptophan, so this is likely a read error. The rearrangement joins TRBV4-1 to TRBJ2-6; 7 positions agree with TRBD1. The CDR3 loop spans 19 amino acids. In germline, CDR1 is MGHRA, CDR2 YSYEKL. Trimming cost V 10 bases and J 0 bases; bases outside gene matches: 18. In nucleotides, the CDR3 is TGCGCCAACAACGTCCGGGACAGCGTACCCCACTCTGGGGCCAACGTCCTGACTTTA. This codes for CANNVRDSVPHSGANVLTL.

As regards this clonotype: No conserved phenylalanine or tryptophan is present at the end of the CDR3, so a read error is the likely explanation. Written as DNA, the CDR3 is TGTGCCAGCAGCCCGAAGCGACAAAGGACGTCCGCAGCTAATGAAAAACTGTTTTGT. Translation gives CASSPKRQRTSAANEKLFC. This rearrangement joins TRBV11-2 to TRBJ1-4; D call uncertain. The germline V and J ends were trimmed by 5 bases and 3 bases, with 25 bases remaining between them. The CDR3 covers 19 residues. CDR1 is SGHAT and CDR2 is FQNNGV in the germline V gene.

This clonotype is labeled medium-sized (0.01 to 0.1%). V gene TRBV29-1 combines with J gene TRBJ2-1; the match to TRBD2 covers 12 bases. The CDR3 length is 15 residues. From germline, CDR1 is SQVTM and CDR2 ANQGSEA. J lost 7 bases, V lost 5 bases, and 9 bases had no gene match. The CDR3 region is CSVSMTSGRSNEQFF. CDR3 DNA sequence: TGCAGCGTTTCTATGACTAGCGGGAGATCGAATGAGCAGTTCTTC.

In the case of this clonotype: A junction boundary mismatches the germline segment, possibly from a read error. The rearrangement links TRBV28 to TRBJ2-7; tentative D call: TRBD1 (6 bases). This CDR3 region has 14 residues. The germline gives CDR1 MDHEN, CDR2 SYDVKM. CDR3 loop: CVSKQGSASYVQYF. For the CDR3, the DNA is TGTGTCAGCAAGCAGGGGTCGGCCTCCTACGTGCAGTACTTC.

This clonotype qualifies as medium-sized. The rearrangement links TRBV6-1 to TRBJ1-5, with 7 bases lining up with TRBD1. Trimming cost V 6 bases and J 2 bases; bases outside gene matches: 4. Germline V lookup: CDR1 MNHNS, CDR2 SASEGT. The CDR3 spans 14 residues. The CDR3 loop is CASSPGGGNQPQHF. CDR3 coding DNA: TGTGCCAGCAGCCCAGGGGGGGGCAATCAGCCCCAGCATTTT.

Notes on this clonotype: The conserved phenylalanine or tryptophan normally closing the CDR3 is absent here, so this likely arose from a read error. No DNA is shown, since the ends of the CDR3 on it are uncertain; the CDR3 is the one TCRdb lists. V gene TRBV11-2 combines with J gene TRBJ1-1; the table's D call, TRBD1, was not checked against the DNA. The CDR3 extends over 14 residues, inclusive of both ends. CDR1 is SGHAT and CDR2 is FQNNGV in the germline V gene. The CDR3 sequence: CASRTLGQGGEVFI.

In the case of this clonotype: A junction end diverges from the germline sequence, so it may reflect a read error. This rearrangement joins TRBV11-2 to TRBJ2-3; TRBD2 is a possible D gene (5 bases). The V gene's germline CDR1 is SGHAT and CDR2 FQNNGV. The CDR3 has 15 amino acids. Here the CDR3 DNA reads TGTGCTAGCAGCTTATACGTTGGGAGTCCAGATACGCAGTTTTTT. It yields the protein CASSLYVGSPDTQFF.

This clonotype was seen more than once but under ten times. The J gene is TRBJ1-2, the V gene TRBV6-5, with unresolved D. Between the trimmed V and J ends, which lost 4 bases and 4 bases, there was a span of 22 bases. There are 17 residues in the CDR3. In germline, CDR1 is MNHEY, CDR2 SVGAGI. This CDR3 reads CASSFQAAGGNSYGYTF. CDR3 bases: TGTGCCAGCAGTTTCCAAGCGGCGGGAGGCAATAGCTATGGCTACACCTTC.

Turning to this clonotype: An end of the junction differs from the germline gene, which may be a read error. V usage is TRBV6-5 and J usage is TRBJ2-6, with D maybe TRBD2 (7 bases). Germline CDR1 and CDR2: MNHEY and SVGAGI. The CDR3 sequence is 14 residues long. For the CDR3, the DNA is TGTACCAGTAGTTCCGTCGCGGGGGCCAATGTCGTGACTTTC. Amino acids: CTSSSVAGANVVTF.

Comment on this clonotype: The CDR3 end shows no conserved phenylalanine or tryptophan, and so a read error is likely. J is TRBJ2-7 and V is TRBV29-1; D is uncertain. The CDR3 runs to 13 residues. Germline values: CDR1 SQVTM, CDR2 ANQGSEA. CDR3 nucleotides: TGCAGCGTTGCGGGTGTTCCCTCCCACGAGCAGTACTTA. Its protein is CSVAGVPSHEQYL.

Only a few counts were recorded for this clonotype. In this CDR3 the conserved last residue, phenylalanine or tryptophan, is missing, so a read error is likely. The chain uses TRBV4-2 and TRBJ1-1; 10 bases line up with TRBD1. The CDR3 spans 18 residues. V gave up 6 bases and J gave up 2 bases; unmatched junction bases: 15. Germline loops: CDR1 LGHNA, CDR2 YNFKEQ. The CDR3, as DNA: TGTGCCAGCAGTACTCACCGGGACAGGGGAATTTTCAACACTGAAGCTTTCTCT. This codes for CASSTHRDRGIFNTEAFS.

This clonotype was observed at least ten times. The chain couples TRBV11-2 to TRBJ2-7; D gene uncertain. In germline, CDR1 is SGHAT, CDR2 FQNNGV. This CDR3 is built from 12 residues. Trimming took off 5 bases at V and 3 bases at J, with 8 bases between the two ends. In DNA, the CDR3 is TGTGCCAGCAGCATGTCAAGCTACGAGCAGTACTTC. This sequence encodes CASSMSSYEQYF.

Worth noting for this clonotype: A read error is likely, as this CDR3 ends without the conserved phenylalanine or tryptophan. V and J are TRBV12-3 or TRBV12-4 and TRBJ2-7; possible D gene TRBD2, 6 bases. CDR3 length equals 12 residues. Between the trimmed V and J ends, which lost 5 bases and 4 bases, there was a span of 9 bases. The CDR3 DNA follows: TGTGCCAGCAGTGCACTAGCATACGAGCAGTACCTC. This codes for CASSALAYEQYL.

V and J are TRBV14 and TRBJ2-1; 8 positions agree with TRBD1. The junction had 9 bases not matched to a gene; V was cut back by 4 bases and J by 1 base. The CDR3 consists of 17 residues. The germline V gene encodes CDR1 SGHDN and CDR2 FVKESK. The CDR3 DNA sequence: TGTGCCAGCAGCCGACCGACAGGGGCCGGATCCTACAATGAGCAGTTCTTC. Amino acids: CASSRPTGAGSYNEQFF.

Concerning this clonotype: Lacking the conserved final phenylalanine or tryptophan, this CDR3 likely reflects a read error. The V gene is TRBV11-2, the J gene TRBJ2-5; D is perhaps TRBD2 (5 bases). The CDR3 extends over 18 amino acids. Germline lookup yields CDR1 SGHAT and CDR2 FQNNGV. The CDR3 loop reads CASNLARLALGKKETQYS. The CDR3 nucleotides read TGTGCCAGCAACTTAGCGAGGCTAGCTCTGGGAAAAAAAGAGACCCAGTACTCC.

Comment on this clonotype: At one end the junction does not follow the germline gene, possibly because of a read error. V is TRBV6-1 and J is TRBJ2-2; a weak D match, TRBD2 (5 bases). Germline values: CDR1 MNHNS, CDR2 SASEGT. The CDR3 is 17 amino acids. DNA of the CDR3: TGTGCAAGCAGTGAAATCGGATGGCAGGCTCTCGACGGGAAGCTGTTTTTT. Translating gives CASSEIGWQALDGKLFF.

This clonotype qualifies as medium-sized. The CDR3 region has the DNA TGTGCCAGCAGCTTAGCGCGAGCAGGGGGCGGAGGCTACACCTTC. Translating it yields CASSLARAGGGGYTF. V is TRBV7-8 and J is TRBJ1-2; the match to TRBD1 covers 8 bases. CDR3 size: 15 residues. Germline assignment: CDR1 SGHVS and CDR2 FQNEAQ. The ends lost 0 bases at V and 8 bases at J; junction bases unmatched: 8.

By share of the sample, this clonotype is medium-sized. The rearrangement links TRBV11-2 to TRBJ2-3; no firm D call. CDR3 length: 16 residues. Looked up from germline, CDR1 is SGHAT and CDR2 is FQNNGV. V gave up 5 bases and J gave up 2 bases, with 17 bases separating them. The CDR3 protein is CASSRQPFNPTDTQYF. CDR3 sequence (DNA): TGTGCCAGCAGCCGACAACCCTTCAACCCCACAGATACGCAGTATTTT. Using reference TRBV11-2 and TRBJ2-3 for the parts outside the CDR3, the full variable domain is EAGVAQSPRYKIIEKRQSVAFWCNPISGHATLYWYQQILGQGPKLLIQFQNNGVVDDSQLPKDRFSAERLKGVDSTLKIQPAKLEDSAVYLCASSRQPFNPTDTQYFGPGTRLTVL.

Worth noting for this clonotype: One end of the junction fails to match germline, which may point to a read error. The V call is TRBV7-9, the J call TRBJ2-7; D unresolved. CDR1 is SEHNR, CDR2 FQNEAQ, per germline (reference sequence). The CDR3 consists of 15 residues. The CDR3 reads CASSLVGNSSYGQYF. CDR3 bases: TGTGCCAGCAGCTTAGTAGGTAACAGCTCCTACGGGCAGTACTTC.

This clonotype was observed a single time. At one of its ends the junction is not consistent with the germline gene, which may arise from a read error. The genes are TRBV5-1 and TRBJ2-7; the match to TRBD2 covers 8 bases. This CDR3 spans 18 amino acids. Per the germline V gene, CDR1 is SGHRS and CDR2 is YFSETQ. The CDR3: CASSLEASGPVRLYEQYF. CDR3 sequence (DNA): TGCGCCAGCAGCTTGGAGGCTAGCGGGCCCGTTAGGCTCTACGAGCAGTATTTC.

This clonotype has ten or more counts. A much bigger clone sits one base away, suggesting this may be a read error. The final CDR3 position lacks the conserved phenylalanine or tryptophan, pointing to a likely read error. The genes are TRBV7-2 and TRBJ2-7, with 10 bases that match TRBD2. This CDR3 has 15 residues. The trim removed 5 bases at V and 7 bases at J, leaving 11 bases unmatched. The germline gives CDR1 SGHTA, CDR2 FQGNSA. The CDR3 region has the DNA TGTGCCAGCAGCGCTTATAGCGGGGGGACAAGTGAGCAGTACCTC. As protein: CASSAYSGGTSEQYL.

This clonotype is medium-sized in the sample. The chain is built from TRBV13 and TRBJ2-3, with 10 bases aligning to TRBD2. CDR3 length: 14 amino acids. In germline, CDR1 is PRHDT, CDR2 FYEKMQ (reference sequence). The V gene end was trimmed by 4 bases and the J gene end by 4 bases; junction bases not matched to a gene: 2. CDR3 nucleotide sequence: TGTGCCAGCAGCTCTAGCGGGAGCGCAGATACGCAGTATTTT. It encodes CASSSSGSADTQYF.

About this clonotype: A much larger clone lies one base from this, so it may be a read error. The chain couples TRBV11-2 to TRBJ2-7; TRBD2 aligns across 7 bases. From germline, CDR1 is SGHAT and CDR2 FQNNGV. The CDR3 totals 15 residues. The CDR3 DNA is TGTGCCAGCAGCGCACACGTTCTAGGCGGGAGTGAGCACTACTTC. Its protein product is CASSAHVLGGSEHYF.

A remark on this clonotype: Here the CDR3 omits its conserved ending phenylalanine or tryptophan, so a read error is the likely source. The gene calls are TRBV11-2 and TRBJ2-1; D tentatively fits TRBD1 or TRBD2 (6 bases each). The CDR3 sequence is 14 residues long. Germline V gives CDR1 SGHAT, CDR2 FQNNGV. Between the trimmed V and J ends, which lost 6 bases and 8 bases, there was a span of 17 bases. CDR3 bases: TGTGCCAGCAGAATAGATCGGGGGCCGGATGAGCAGTTCTTA. Its protein product is CASRIDRGPDEQFL.

With regard to this clonotype: As the CDR3 is not closed by the conserved phenylalanine or tryptophan, this likely results from a read error. The limits of the CDR3 on the DNA are not certain, so only TCRdb's listed CDR3 is given. J is TRBJ2-3 and V is TRBV7-9; the table's D call, TRBD2, was not checked against the DNA. Looked up from germline, CDR1 is SEHNR and CDR2 is FQNEAQ (reference sequence). The CDR3 is 16 amino acids in total, end residues counted. The CDR3 spells CASTLHLAGGTDTHYI.

This clonotype has a handful of counts. Relative to the germline gene, one junction end is altered; a read error may explain this. The chain carries TRBV19 and TRBJ2-3; D is perhaps TRBD2 (5 bases). Germline lookup yields CDR1 LNHDA and CDR2 SQIVND (reference sequence). This CDR3 is 14 amino acids long. The CDR3 nucleotides read TGTGTCAGTAGTATTATCGGGAACACAGATACGCAGTATTTT. This translates into CVSSIIGNTDTQYF.

With regard to this clonotype: Compared with germline, one end of the junction differs, possibly owing to a read error. V usage is TRBV12-3 or TRBV12-4 and J usage is TRBJ2-1; 7 nucleotides align to TRBD2. The CDR3 covers 14 residues. DNA for the CDR3: TGCGCCAGTGGTTTTCGGGGAGGGTCCAATGTGCAGTTCTTC. It is translated as CASGFRGGSNVQFF.

A remark on this clonotype: The conserved closing phenylalanine or tryptophan is absent in this CDR3, likely reflecting a read error. V usage is TRBV10-3 and J usage is TRBJ1-1; maybe TRBD1 (5 bases). CDR3 size: 13 residues. Germline lookup yields CDR1 ENHRY and CDR2 SYGVKD. CDR3 protein: CTISPAGGTEAFS. CDR3 coding DNA: TGTACCATCAGTCCAGCGGGGGGCACTGAAGCTTTCTCA.

Points on this clonotype: One end of the junction does not line up with germline, which may come from a read error. CDR3 sequence reads: CASSLARLALRKKETQYF. CDR3 nucleotide sequence: TGTGCCAGCAGCCTAGCGAGGCTAGCCCTGAGAAAAAAAGAGACCCAATACTTC. The chain recombines TRBV11-2 with TRBJ2-5; TRBD2 is a possible D gene (6 bases). Looked up from germline, CDR1 is SGHAT and CDR2 is FQNNGV. The CDR3 contains 18 residues.